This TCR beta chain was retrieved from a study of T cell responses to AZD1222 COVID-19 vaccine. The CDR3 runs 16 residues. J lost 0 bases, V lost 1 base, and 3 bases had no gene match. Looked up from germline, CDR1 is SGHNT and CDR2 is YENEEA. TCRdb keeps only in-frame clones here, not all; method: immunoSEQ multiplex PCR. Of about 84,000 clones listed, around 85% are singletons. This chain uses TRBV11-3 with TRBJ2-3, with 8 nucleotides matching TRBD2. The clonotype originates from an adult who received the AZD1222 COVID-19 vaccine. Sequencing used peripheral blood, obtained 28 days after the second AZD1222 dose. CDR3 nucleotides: TGTGCCAGCAGCTTAGGGCTAGCGGGCAGCACAGATACGCAGTATTTT. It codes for CASSLGLAGSTDTQYF.